This T cell receptor beta chain was captured in a study of blood T cell repertoires in COVID-19. V was clipped by 0 bases and J by 3 bases; unmatched bases: 8. Germline V lookup: CDR1 SGHAT, CDR2 FQNNGV. The CDR3 contains 18 residues. One Seattle source followed patients from active infection through their disease course. Under the authors' procedure: Estimates of nucleated cell counts were drawn from the amplification of reference gene primers. Sequenced by immunoSEQ multiplex PCR; TCRdb stores in-frame clones only, minus some. That table furnishes V, J and clone size, whereas the DNA furnished D and trimming. This table holds about 48,000 clones, about nine tenths found once.

The gene calls are TRBV11-2 and TRBJ1-1; 12 bases fit TRBD1. The sample was peripheral blood. The source of this sequence is a woman aged 80 or over with COVID-19, enrolled during active disease. CDR3 sequence (DNA): TGTGCCAGCAGCTTAGATATGGGGACAGGGGGCCTATACACTGAAGCTTTCTTT. Amino acid sequence: CASSLDMGTGGLYTEAFF.